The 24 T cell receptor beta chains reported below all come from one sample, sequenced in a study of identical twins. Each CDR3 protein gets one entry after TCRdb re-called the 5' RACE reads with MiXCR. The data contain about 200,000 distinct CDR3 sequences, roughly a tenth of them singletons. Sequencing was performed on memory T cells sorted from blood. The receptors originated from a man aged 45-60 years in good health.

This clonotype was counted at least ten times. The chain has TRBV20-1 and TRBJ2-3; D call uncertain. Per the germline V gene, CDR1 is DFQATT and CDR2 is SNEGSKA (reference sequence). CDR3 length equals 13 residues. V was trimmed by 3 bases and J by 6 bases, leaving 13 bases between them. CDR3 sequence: CSASMAIWDTQYF. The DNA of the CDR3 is TGCAGTGCTAGTATGGCTATTTGGGATACGCAGTATTTT.

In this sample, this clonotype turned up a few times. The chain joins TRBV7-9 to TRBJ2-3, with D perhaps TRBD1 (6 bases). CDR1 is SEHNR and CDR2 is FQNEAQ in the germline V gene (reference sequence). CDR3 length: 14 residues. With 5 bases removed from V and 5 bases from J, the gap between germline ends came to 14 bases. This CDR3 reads CASSPGAWGDTQYF. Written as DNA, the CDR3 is TGTGCCAGCAGCCCAGGGGCCTGGGGAGATACGCAGTATTTT.

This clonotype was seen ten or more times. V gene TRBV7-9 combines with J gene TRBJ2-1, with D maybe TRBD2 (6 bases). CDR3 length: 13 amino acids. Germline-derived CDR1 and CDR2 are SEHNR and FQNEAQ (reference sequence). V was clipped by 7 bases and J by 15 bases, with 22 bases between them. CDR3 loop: CASTPAGQGGRFF. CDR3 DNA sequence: TGTGCCAGCACCCCCGCGGGGCAAGGCGGTAGGTTCTTC.

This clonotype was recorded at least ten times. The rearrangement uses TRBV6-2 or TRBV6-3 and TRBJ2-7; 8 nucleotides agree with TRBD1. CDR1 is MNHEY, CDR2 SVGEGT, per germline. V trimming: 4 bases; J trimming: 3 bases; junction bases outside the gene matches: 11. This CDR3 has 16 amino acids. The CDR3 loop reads CASSFRRTGNYYEQYF. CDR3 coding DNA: TGTGCCAGCAGTTTCCGCCGGACAGGGAACTACTACGAGCAGTACTTC.

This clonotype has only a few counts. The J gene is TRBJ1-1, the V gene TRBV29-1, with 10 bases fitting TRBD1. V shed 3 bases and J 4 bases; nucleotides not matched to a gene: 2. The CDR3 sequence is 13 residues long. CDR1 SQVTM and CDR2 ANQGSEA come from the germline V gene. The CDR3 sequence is CSVDRTGGTEAFF. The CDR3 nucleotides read TGCAGCGTTGACAGGACAGGGGGCACTGAAGCTTTCTTT.

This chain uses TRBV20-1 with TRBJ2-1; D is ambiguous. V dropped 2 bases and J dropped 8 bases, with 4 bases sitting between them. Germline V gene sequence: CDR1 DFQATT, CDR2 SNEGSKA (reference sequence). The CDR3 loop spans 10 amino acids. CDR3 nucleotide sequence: TGCAGTGCTAGATTGGATGAGCAGTTCTTC. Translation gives CSARLDEQFF.

CDR3 region: CASSARTLETQYF. In nucleotides, the CDR3 is TGTGCCAGCAGTGCCCGGACGTTGGAGACCCAGTACTTC. The rearrangement uses TRBV12-3 or TRBV12-4 and TRBJ2-5; D gene ambiguous. The CDR3 has 13 amino acids. V was trimmed by 5 bases and J by 5 bases, leaving 12 bases between them.

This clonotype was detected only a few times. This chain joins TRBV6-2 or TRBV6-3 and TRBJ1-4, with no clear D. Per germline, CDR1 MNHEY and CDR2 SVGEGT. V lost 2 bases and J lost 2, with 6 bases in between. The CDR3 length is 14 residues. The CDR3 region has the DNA TGTGCCAGCAGTTACAATCGGACTAATGAAAAACTGTTTTTT. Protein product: CASSYNRTNEKLFF.

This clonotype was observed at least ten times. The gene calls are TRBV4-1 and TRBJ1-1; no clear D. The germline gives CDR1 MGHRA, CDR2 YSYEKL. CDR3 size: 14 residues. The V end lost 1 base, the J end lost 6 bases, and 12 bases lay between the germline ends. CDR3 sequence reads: CASSQGEGGAEAFF. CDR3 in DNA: TGCGCCAGCAGCCAAGGAGAGGGAGGAGCTGAAGCTTTCTTT.

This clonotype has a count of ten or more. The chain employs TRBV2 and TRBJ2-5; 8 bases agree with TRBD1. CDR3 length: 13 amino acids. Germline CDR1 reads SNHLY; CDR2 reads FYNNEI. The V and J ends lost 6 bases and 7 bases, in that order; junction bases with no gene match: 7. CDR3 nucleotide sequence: TGTGCCAGCAGAGGACAGGGTCCGGTGACCCAGTACTTC. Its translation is CASRGQGPVTQYF.

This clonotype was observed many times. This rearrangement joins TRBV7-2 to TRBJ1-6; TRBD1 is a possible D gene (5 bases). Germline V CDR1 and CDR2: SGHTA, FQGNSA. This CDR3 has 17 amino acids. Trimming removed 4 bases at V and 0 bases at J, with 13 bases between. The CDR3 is CASSSVGRSSYNSPLHF. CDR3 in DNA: TGTGCCAGCAGCTCAGTGGGGCGGAGCTCCTATAATTCACCCCTCCACTTT.

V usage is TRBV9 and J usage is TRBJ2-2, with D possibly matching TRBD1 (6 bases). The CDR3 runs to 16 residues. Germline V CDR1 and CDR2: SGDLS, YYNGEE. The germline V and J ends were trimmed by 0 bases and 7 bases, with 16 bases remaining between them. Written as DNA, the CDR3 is TGTGCCAGCAGCGTAGCTGTGGCAGGGGTAGTCGGGGAGCTGTTTTTT. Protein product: CASSVAVAGVVGELFF.

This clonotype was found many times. The CDR3 spells CASSTRQTDTQYF. DNA of the CDR3: TGTGCCAGCAGCACCCGACAGACAGATACGCAGTATTTT. V gene TRBV7-2 combines with J gene TRBJ2-3; a possible D gene is TRBD1 (5 bases). V lost 5 bases, J lost 3 bases, and 9 bases lay in between. The CDR3 loop spans 13 amino acids. Looked up from germline, CDR1 is SGHTA and CDR2 is FQGNSA.

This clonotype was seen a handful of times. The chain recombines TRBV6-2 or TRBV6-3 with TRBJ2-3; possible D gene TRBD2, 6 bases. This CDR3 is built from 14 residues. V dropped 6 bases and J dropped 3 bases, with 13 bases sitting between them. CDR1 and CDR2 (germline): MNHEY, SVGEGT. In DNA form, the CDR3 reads TGTGCCAGCAGGTATTCTAGCGTGACAGATACGCAGTATTTT. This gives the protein CASRYSSVTDTQYF.

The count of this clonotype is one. The CDR3 DNA sequence: TGTGCCAGCAGCCCGACGCCGGTGGCCTACGAGCAGTACTTC. Its protein is CASSPTPVAYEQYF. This sequence joins TRBV4-2 and TRBJ2-7; D is unclear. Germline CDR1 LGHNA, CDR2 YNFKEQ. Trimming took 4 bases from V and 2 from J, leaving 12 bases between them. The CDR3 spans 14 residues.

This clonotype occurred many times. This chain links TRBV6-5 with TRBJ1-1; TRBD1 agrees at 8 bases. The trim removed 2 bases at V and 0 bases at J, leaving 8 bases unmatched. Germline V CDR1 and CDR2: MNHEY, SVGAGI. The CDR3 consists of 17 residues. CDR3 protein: CASSYRLYRGMNTEAFF. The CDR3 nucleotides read TGTGCCAGCAGTTACCGTTTGTACAGGGGGATGAACACTGAAGCTTTCTTT.

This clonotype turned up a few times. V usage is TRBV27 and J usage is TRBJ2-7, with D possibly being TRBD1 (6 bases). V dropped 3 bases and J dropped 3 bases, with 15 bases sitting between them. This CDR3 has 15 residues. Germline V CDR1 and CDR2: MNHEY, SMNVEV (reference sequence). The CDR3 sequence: CASSLGWGQSYEQYF. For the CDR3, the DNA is TGTGCCAGCAGTTTGGGCTGGGGGCAAAGCTACGAGCAGTACTTC.

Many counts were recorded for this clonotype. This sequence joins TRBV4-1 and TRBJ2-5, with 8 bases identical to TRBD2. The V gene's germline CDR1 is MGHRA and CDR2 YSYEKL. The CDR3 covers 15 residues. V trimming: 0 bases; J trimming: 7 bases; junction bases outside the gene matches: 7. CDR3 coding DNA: TGCGCCAGCAGCCAAGATCGGCCTAGCGGGTCGACCCAGTACTTC. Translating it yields CASSQDRPSGSTQYF.

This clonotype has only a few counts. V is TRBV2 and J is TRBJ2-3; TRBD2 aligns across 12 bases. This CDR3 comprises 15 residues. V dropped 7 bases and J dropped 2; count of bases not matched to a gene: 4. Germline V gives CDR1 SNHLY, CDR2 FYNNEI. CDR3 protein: CASNGLAGSTDTQYF. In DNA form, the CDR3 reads TGTGCCAGCAATGGACTAGCGGGATCCACAGATACGCAGTATTTT. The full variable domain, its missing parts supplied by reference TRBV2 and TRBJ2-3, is EPEVTQTPSHQVTQMGQEVILRCVPISNHLYFYWYRQILGQKVEFLVSFYNNEISEKSEIFDDQFSVERPDGSNFTLKIRSTKLEDSAMYFCASNGLAGSTDTQYFGPGTRLTVL.

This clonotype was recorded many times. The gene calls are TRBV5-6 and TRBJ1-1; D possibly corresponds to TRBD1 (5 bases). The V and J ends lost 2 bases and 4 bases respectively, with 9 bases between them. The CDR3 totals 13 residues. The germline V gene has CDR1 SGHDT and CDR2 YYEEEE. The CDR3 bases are TGTGCCAGCAGCTTTGAAGGGGTCACTGAAGCTTTCTTT. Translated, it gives CASSFEGVTEAFF.

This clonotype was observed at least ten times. CDR3 protein: CASSLFTGELFF. CDR3 nucleotides: TGTGCCAGCAGTTTATTCACCGGGGAGCTGTTTTTT. J is TRBJ2-2 and V is TRBV12-3 or TRBV12-4; D not resolved. The CDR3 contains 12 residues. The V and J ends lost 2 bases and 4 bases respectively, with 2 bases between them.

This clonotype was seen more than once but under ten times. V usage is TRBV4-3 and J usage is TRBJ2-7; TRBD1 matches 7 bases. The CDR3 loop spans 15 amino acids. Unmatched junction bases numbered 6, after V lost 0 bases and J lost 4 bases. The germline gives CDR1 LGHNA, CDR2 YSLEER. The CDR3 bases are TGCGCCAGCAGCCAAGATTTGGGCAGGGGGTACGAGCAGTACTTC. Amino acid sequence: CASSQDLGRGYEQYF.

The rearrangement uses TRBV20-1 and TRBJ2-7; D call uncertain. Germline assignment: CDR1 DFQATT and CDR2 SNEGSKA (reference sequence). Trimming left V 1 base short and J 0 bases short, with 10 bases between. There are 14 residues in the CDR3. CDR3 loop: CSARVQANSYEQYF. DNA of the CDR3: TGCAGTGCTAGAGTTCAGGCTAACTCCTACGAGCAGTACTTC.

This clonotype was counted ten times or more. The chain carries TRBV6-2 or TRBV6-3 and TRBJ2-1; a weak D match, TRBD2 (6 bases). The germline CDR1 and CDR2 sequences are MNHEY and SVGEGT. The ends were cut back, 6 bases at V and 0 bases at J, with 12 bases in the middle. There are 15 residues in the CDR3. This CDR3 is CASSPGGSSYNEQFF. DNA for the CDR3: TGTGCCAGCAGCCCCGGGGGTAGCTCCTACAATGAGCAGTTCTTC.